This is a list of T cell receptor beta chains from one sample in a study of CD8 T cells in Susac syndrome. TCRdb independently ran MiXCR on the immunoSEQ multiplex PCR reads; one entry per CDR3 protein. The sample lists 65,000 to 95,000 distinct CDR3 sequences, 94% occurring once. Sequencing was performed on CD8+ T cells from PBMCs. These receptors originate from a human donor with Susac syndrome. CDR3s include the opening cysteine and the closing phenylalanine or tryptophan. The D gene is left open where the match is weak. Part of the rows lack a size; the others show once, few, many or a class for expanded clones.

abundance: -; d_gene: -; j_gene: TRBJ2-7; v_gene: TRBV4-2; CDR3aa: CASSSLSYEQYF; CDR3nt: TGTGCCAGCAGCTCGTTAAGCTACGAGCAGTACTTC
abundance: -; d_gene: -; j_gene: TRBJ1-4; v_gene: TRBV12-3/TRBV12-4; CDR3aa: CASSLAEGAGKLFF; CDR3nt: TGTGCCAGCAGTTTAGCAGAGGGCGCTGGAAAACTGTTTTTT
abundance: -; d_gene: TRBD1; j_gene: TRBJ1-6; v_gene: TRBV13; CDR3aa: CASSFYGTGNNSPLHF; CDR3nt: TGTGCCAGCAGTTTTTATGGGACAGGGAATAATTCACCCCTCCACTTT
abundance: -; d_gene: -; j_gene: TRBJ2-3; v_gene: TRBV28; CDR3aa: CASSLAGTLTADTQYF; CDR3nt: TGTGCCAGCAGTTTAGCCGGGACCTTAACCGCAGATACGCAGTATTTT
abundance: once; d_gene: -; j_gene: TRBJ2-7; v_gene: TRBV19; CDR3aa: CAGLIEQYF; CDR3nt: TGTGCCGGCCTCATCGAGCAGTACTTC
abundance: -; d_gene: -; j_gene: TRBJ2-5; v_gene: TRBV27; CDR3aa: CASSLSSGGETQYF; CDR3nt: TGTGCCAGCAGTTTATCATCTGGTGGAGAGACCCAGTACTTC
abundance: -; d_gene: TRBD1; j_gene: TRBJ2-5; v_gene: TRBV5-6; CDR3aa: CASSLIGLGQVELPQETQYF; CDR3nt: TGTGCCAGCAGCTTGATTGGGTTGGGACAGGTAGAACTTCCCCAAGAGACCCAGTACTTC
abundance: -; d_gene: TRBD1; j_gene: TRBJ2-1; v_gene: TRBV15; CDR3aa: CATGQSSYNEQFF; CDR3nt: TGTGCCACGGGACAGAGCTCCTACAATGAGCAGTTCTTC
abundance: few; d_gene: -; j_gene: TRBJ2-1; v_gene: TRBV30; CDR3aa: CAWSPSYEQFF; CDR3nt: TGTGCCTGGAGTCCTAGTTATGAGCAGTTCTTC
abundance: -; d_gene: -; j_gene: TRBJ1-5; v_gene: TRBV2; CDR3aa: CASTGQEDTLSSNQPQHF; CDR3nt: TGTGCCAGCACGGGCCAGGAGGACACCCTTTCGAGCAATCAGCCCCAGCATTTT
abundance: -; d_gene: TRBD2; j_gene: TRBJ2-5; v_gene: TRBV9; CDR3aa: CASSPHRASGRQETQYF; CDR3nt: TGTGCCAGCAGCCCCCATAGGGCTAGCGGGAGACAAGAGACCCAGTACTTC
abundance: -; d_gene: -; j_gene: TRBJ2-7; v_gene: TRBV7-9; CDR3aa: CASSGVFYEQYF; CDR3nt: TGTGCCAGCAGCGGGGTTTTCTACGAGCAGTACTTC
abundance: few; d_gene: TRBD2; j_gene: TRBJ2-5; v_gene: TRBV11-2; CDR3aa: CASSFGLAETQYF; CDR3nt: TGTGCCAGCAGCTTCGGACTAGCAGAGACCCAGTACTTC
abundance: -; d_gene: -; j_gene: TRBJ2-3; v_gene: TRBV19; CDR3aa: CASSIWGDSTDTQYF; CDR3nt: TGTGCCAGTAGTATTTGGGGTGACAGCACAGATACGCAGTATTTT
abundance: -; d_gene: TRBD1; j_gene: TRBJ2-7; v_gene: TRBV7-8; CDR3aa: CASSWAGTGSEQYF; CDR3nt: TGTGCCAGCAGCTGGGCCGGGACAGGGAGCGAGCAGTACTTC
abundance: -; d_gene: -; j_gene: TRBJ2-3; v_gene: TRBV27; CDR3aa: CASSFVGDTQYF; CDR3nt: TGTGCCAGCAGTTTTGTAGGTGATACGCAGTATTTT
abundance: -; d_gene: -; j_gene: TRBJ2-1; v_gene: TRBV24-1; CDR3aa: CATSDSSYNEQFF; CDR3nt: TGTGCCACCAGTGATTCCTCCTACAATGAGCAGTTCTTC
abundance: -; d_gene: -; j_gene: TRBJ2-1; v_gene: TRBV4-3; CDR3aa: CASSQDGVGLAYNEQFF; CDR3nt: TGCGCCAGCAGCCAAGATGGGGTGGGTCTAGCGTACAATGAGCAGTTCTTC
abundance: -; d_gene: -; j_gene: TRBJ2-7; v_gene: TRBV4-3; CDR3aa: CASSQEFQALSYEQYF; CDR3nt: TGCGCCAGCAGCCAAGAATTCCAGGCTCTCTCCTACGAGCAGTACTTC
abundance: few; d_gene: -; j_gene: TRBJ1-1; v_gene: TRBV7-9; CDR3aa: CASSFGDTEAFF; CDR3nt: TGTGCCAGCAGCTTCGGGGACACTGAAGCTTTCTTT
abundance: -; d_gene: -; j_gene: TRBJ1-1; v_gene: TRBV5-6; CDR3aa: CASGSGTEAFF; CDR3nt: TGTGCCAGCGGTTCAGGCACTGAAGCTTTCTTT
abundance: -; d_gene: -; j_gene: TRBJ2-7; v_gene: TRBV5-1; CDR3aa: CASSLLKGSSYEQYF; CDR3nt: TGCGCCAGCAGCCTCCTCAAAGGGTCCTCCTACGAGCAGTACTTC
abundance: -; d_gene: -; j_gene: TRBJ2-3; v_gene: TRBV3-1; CDR3aa: CASSPRRGLLADTQYF; CDR3nt: TGTGCCAGCAGCCCCCGGAGGGGCTTGCTGGCAGATACGCAGTATTTT
abundance: -; d_gene: -; j_gene: TRBJ2-7; v_gene: TRBV29-1; CDR3aa: CSVVTNPSYEQYF; CDR3nt: TGCAGCGTCGTGACAAATCCAAGCTACGAGCAGTACTTC
abundance: -; d_gene: TRBD2; j_gene: TRBJ2-1; v_gene: TRBV15; CDR3aa: CATSREASGGRNEQFF; CDR3nt: TGTGCCACCAGCAGAGAGGCTAGCGGGGGCCGCAATGAGCAGTTCTTC
abundance: -; d_gene: TRBD2; j_gene: TRBJ2-1; v_gene: TRBV20-1; CDR3aa: CSARDIMSGGPNEQFF; CDR3nt: TGCAGTGCTAGAGATATAATGAGCGGGGGGCCCAATGAGCAGTTCTTC
abundance: -; d_gene: -; j_gene: TRBJ1-2; v_gene: TRBV5-1; CDR3aa: CASSFGGGYTF; CDR3nt: TGCGCCAGCAGCTTCGGAGGGGGCTACACCTTC
abundance: -; d_gene: -; j_gene: TRBJ2-1; v_gene: TRBV30; CDR3aa: CAWSVESSYNEQFF; CDR3nt: TGTGCCTGGAGTGTTGAGAGCTCCTACAATGAGCAGTTCTTC
abundance: -; d_gene: -; j_gene: TRBJ1-2; v_gene: TRBV10-2; CDR3aa: CASSEKVGYYGYTF; CDR3nt: TGCGCCAGCAGTGAAAAGGTCGGGTACTATGGCTACACCTTC
abundance: -; d_gene: -; j_gene: TRBJ1-5; v_gene: TRBV15; CDR3aa: CATGHGNQPQHF; CDR3nt: TGTGCCACCGGGCACGGGAATCAGCCCCAGCATTTT
abundance: -; d_gene: TRBD1; j_gene: TRBJ2-3; v_gene: TRBV9; CDR3aa: CASSVGQGGDTQYF; CDR3nt: TGTGCCAGCAGCGTAGGACAGGGGGGAGATACGCAGTATTTT
abundance: -; d_gene: -; j_gene: TRBJ1-5; v_gene: TRBV27; CDR3aa: CASSLSFNQPQHF; CDR3nt: TGTGCCAGCAGTCTATCCTTCAATCAGCCCCAGCATTTT
abundance: -; d_gene: -; j_gene: TRBJ1-2; v_gene: TRBV9; CDR3aa: CASSVGGLYGYTF; CDR3nt: TGTGCCAGCAGCGTAGGTGGGCTATATGGCTACACCTTC
abundance: once; d_gene: -; j_gene: TRBJ2-1; v_gene: TRBV9; CDR3aa: CASSVAVRDSTGPEQFF; CDR3nt: TGTGCCAGCAGCGTAGCAGTCCGGGACTCGACGGGTCCTGAGCAGTTCTTC
abundance: -; d_gene: TRBD2; j_gene: TRBJ2-6; v_gene: TRBV30; CDR3aa: CAWTGGSGANVLTF; CDR3nt: TGTGCCTGGACGGGGGGCTCTGGGGCCAACGTCCTGACTTTC
abundance: -; d_gene: -; j_gene: TRBJ2-1; v_gene: TRBV13; CDR3aa: CASSQRRAYYNEQFF; CDR3nt: TGTGCCAGCAGCCAAAGGCGGGCTTACTACAATGAGCAGTTCTTC
abundance: -; d_gene: -; j_gene: TRBJ1-1; v_gene: TRBV6-6; CDR3aa: CASSFRQDEAFF; CDR3nt: TGTGCCAGCAGTTTTCGACAGGATGAAGCTTTCTTT
abundance: -; d_gene: TRBD2; j_gene: TRBJ2-7; v_gene: TRBV25-1; CDR3aa: CASSETSGTYEQYF; CDR3nt: TGTGCCAGCAGTGAGACTAGCGGGACCTACGAGCAGTACTTC
abundance: -; d_gene: TRBD1; j_gene: TRBJ2-7; v_gene: TRBV29-1; CDR3aa: CSVESATGGEDEQYF; CDR3nt: TGCAGCGTTGAAAGCGCGACAGGGGGTGAGGACGAGCAGTACTTC
abundance: -; d_gene: -; j_gene: TRBJ2-2; v_gene: TRBV28; CDR3aa: CASSFPRTGELFF; CDR3nt: TGTGCCAGCAGTTTCCCCCGGACAGGGGAGCTGTTTTTT
abundance: -; d_gene: -; j_gene: TRBJ2-5; v_gene: TRBV30; CDR3aa: CAWSGKGWETQYF; CDR3nt: TGTGCCTGGAGTGGAAAGGGCTGGGAGACCCAGTACTTC
abundance: -; d_gene: -; j_gene: TRBJ1-5; v_gene: TRBV28; CDR3aa: CASSSGTFSNQPQHF; CDR3nt: TGTGCCAGCAGTTCCGGAACCTTTAGCAATCAGCCCCAGCATTTT
abundance: -; d_gene: TRBD1; j_gene: TRBJ2-5; v_gene: TRBV20-1; CDR3aa: CSARGTGDKRETQYF; CDR3nt: TGCAGTGCTCGGGGGACAGGGGACAAAAGGGAGACCCAGTACTTC
abundance: -; d_gene: TRBD1; j_gene: TRBJ2-7; v_gene: TRBV7-9; CDR3aa: CASSSGTGWDEQYF; CDR3nt: TGTGCCAGCAGCTCCGGGACAGGGTGGGACGAGCAGTACTTC
abundance: once; d_gene: -; j_gene: TRBJ2-1; v_gene: TRBV20-1; CDR3aa: CSARDEPLGGREQFF; CDR3nt: TGCAGTGCTAGAGATGAGCCGTTGGGGGGACGGGAGCAGTTCTTC
abundance: -; d_gene: TRBD1; j_gene: TRBJ2-7; v_gene: TRBV7-9; CDR3aa: CASSPLRGTASYEQYF; CDR3nt: TGTGCCAGCAGCCCCTTGCGAGGGACAGCCTCCTACGAGCAGTACTTC
abundance: -; d_gene: -; j_gene: TRBJ2-7; v_gene: TRBV4-2; CDR3aa: CASSQEMSRSSYEQYF; CDR3nt: TGTGCCAGCAGCCAAGAAATGAGTCGGAGCTCCTACGAGCAGTACTTC